This record concerns one T cell receptor beta chain sequence. The data were taken from a study of blood T cell repertoires in COVID-19. Study-wide background: The United States, Italy and Spain supplied acute and convalescent COVID-19 samples. In each case, the material was cDNA or gDNA derived from T cells, B-cell-depleted T cells, or PBMCs.

Per the original methods: Nucleated cell number was recorded as an estimate derived from reference gene primer amplification. Measured with immunoSEQ multiplex PCR; TCRdb has only the in-frame clones, and not every one. D and trimming come from the DNA, and the V and J calls and clone size come from that table. The table has about 210,000 clones, about nine tenths seen once. The germline V gene has CDR1 MNHEY and CDR2 SVGAGI. The CDR3 has 15 residues. After removal of 4 bases from V and 7 bases from J, the junction contained 5 bases not matched to a gene. The TCR comes from a middle-aged woman with acute or convalescent COVID-19. Sequenced input: peripheral blood. The chain employs TRBV6-5 and TRBJ1-6, with 9 nucleotides matching TRBD1. CDR3 bases: TGTGCCAGCAGTTCTTACAGGGGGCCAAATTCACCCCTCCACTTT. Translation gives CASSSYRGPNSPLHF.